Listed below are T cell receptor beta chains from one sample, sequenced in a study of blood T cell repertoires in COVID-19. The method was immunoSEQ multiplex PCR; TCRdb's version includes in-frame clones alone and lacks a portion of them. The table shows around 78,000 clones, with around 86% occurring only once. Sample: peripheral blood. Receptor source: a man aged 45-60 years with active or convalescent COVID-19. CDR3s leave out the opening cysteine and the closing phenylalanine or tryptophan.

V gene	J gene	CDR3 protein
TRBV12-3/TRBV12-4	TRBJ1-2	ASSFLPGSGYT
TRBV27	TRBJ1-2	ASSPRGRVGYGYT
TRBV6-5	TRBJ2-7	ASSSRLAGPYEQY
TRBV5-6	TRBJ2-1	ASSLKWGRNNEQF
TRBV28	TRBJ1-1	ASSPHPYSGEAF
TRBV10-3	TRBJ2-3	ATRGDRGHDTQY
TRBV10-3	TRBJ1-2	AISRTGGRGYT
TRBV29-1	TRBJ1-1	SALQGPGGESGAF
TRBV2	TRBJ1-1	ASSEEHRGQAF
TRBV29-1	TRBJ2-7	SVATTGGQGEQY
TRBV29-1	TRBJ1-6	SVSQGGDSPLH
TRBV11-3	TRBJ2-3	ASSLGDTGTDTQY
TRBV19	TRBJ1-6	ASSIGGDWISPLH
TRBV11-2	TRBJ2-3	ASSGGAELSTQY
TRBV13	TRBJ2-1	ASSLTGTTNEQF
TRBV5-1	TRBJ2-3	ASHTGTALTDTQY
TRBV23-1	TRBJ2-5	ASSPRGRGETQY
TRBV11-2	TRBJ1-2	ASSLGEGVGYT
TRBV19	TRBJ2-7	ASSSRQSYEQY
TRBV25-1	TRBJ2-2	ASSFSGRVTGELF
TRBV5-6	TRBJ2-2	ASSLKTGRLNTGELF
TRBV28	TRBJ2-7	ASAYRGRIEQY
TRBV2	TRBJ1-2	ASSDRGRSDYGYT
TRBV30	TRBJ2-7	AWRRGQGAREQY
TRBV7-8	TRBJ1-3	ASSLVQALSGNTIY
TRBV6-1	TRBJ2-7	ASSEGTGALYEQY
TRBV5-1	TRBJ2-2	ASSFGLSGAGELF
TRBV11-2	TRBJ1-1	ASSFGRVTEAF
TRBV5-1	TRBJ2-7	ASSLAQGASYEQY
TRBV6-6	TRBJ1-6	ASSLQGQGAAYNSPLH
TRBV25-1	TRBJ2-5	ASSGNRGSGTQY
TRBV5-8	TRBJ2-3	ASSLGVASDTQY
TRBV11-2	TRBJ1-1	ASSLEAYTEAF
TRBV11-2	TRBJ2-7	ASSLGPGGKEQY
TRBV11-3	TRBJ2-7	ASSLQVGRGYEQY
TRBV7-2	TRBJ2-5	ASSPGGGETQY
TRBV4-1	TRBJ2-1	ASSQAGTGGQWSYNEQF
TRBV19	TRBJ1-5	ASSMGARGNQPQH
TRBV24-1	TRBJ2-1	ATGGIRGGLNEQF
TRBV12-3/TRBV12-4	TRBJ2-5	ASSFSQGETQY
TRBV28	TRBJ2-1	ASSSGLAEYNEQF
TRBV5-1	TRBJ2-7	ASSLGLSQGYEQY
TRBV24-1	TRBJ1-1	ATKGQGNTEAF